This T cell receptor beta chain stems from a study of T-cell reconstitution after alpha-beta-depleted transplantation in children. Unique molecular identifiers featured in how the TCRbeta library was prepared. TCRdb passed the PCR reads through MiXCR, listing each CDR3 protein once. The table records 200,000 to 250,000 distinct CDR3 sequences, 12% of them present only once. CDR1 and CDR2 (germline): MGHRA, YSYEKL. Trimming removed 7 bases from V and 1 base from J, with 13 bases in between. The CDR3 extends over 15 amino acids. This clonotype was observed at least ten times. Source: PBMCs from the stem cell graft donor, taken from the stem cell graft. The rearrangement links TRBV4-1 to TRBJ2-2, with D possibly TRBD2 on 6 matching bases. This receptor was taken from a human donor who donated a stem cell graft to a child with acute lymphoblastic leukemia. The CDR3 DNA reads TGCGCCAGCACCGCGTTCGGGGGGAACACCGGGGAGCTGTTTTTT. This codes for CASTAFGGNTGELFF.